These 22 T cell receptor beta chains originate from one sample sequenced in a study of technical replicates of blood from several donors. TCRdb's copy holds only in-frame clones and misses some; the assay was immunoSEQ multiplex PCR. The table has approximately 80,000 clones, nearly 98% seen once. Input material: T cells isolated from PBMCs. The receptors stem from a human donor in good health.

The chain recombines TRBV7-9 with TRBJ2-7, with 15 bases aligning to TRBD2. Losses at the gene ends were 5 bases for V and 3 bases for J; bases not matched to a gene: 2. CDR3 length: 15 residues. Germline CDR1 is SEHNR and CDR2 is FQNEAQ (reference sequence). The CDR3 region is CASSEGLAGGYEQYF. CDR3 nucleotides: TGTGCCAGCAGCGAGGGACTAGCGGGAGGCTACGAGCAGTACTTC.

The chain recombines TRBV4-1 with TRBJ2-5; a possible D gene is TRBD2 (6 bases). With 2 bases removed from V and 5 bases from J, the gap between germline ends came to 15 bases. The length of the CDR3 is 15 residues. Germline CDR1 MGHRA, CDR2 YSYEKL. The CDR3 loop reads CASSQFLASDETQYF. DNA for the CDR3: TGCGCCAGCAGCCAATTCTTGGCTAGCGACGAGACCCAGTACTTC.

The CDR3 DNA sequence: TGTGCCAGTCCGGGACTAGCGGGATATGAGCAGTTCTTC. Translating it yields CASPGLAGYEQFF. The V call is TRBV2, the J call TRBJ2-1; 13 nucleotides agree with TRBD2. The germline CDR1 and CDR2 sequences are SNHLY and FYNNEI. The CDR3 sequence is 13 residues long. Germline trimming cut 9 bases from V and 8 bases from J; bases unmatched to any gene: 4.

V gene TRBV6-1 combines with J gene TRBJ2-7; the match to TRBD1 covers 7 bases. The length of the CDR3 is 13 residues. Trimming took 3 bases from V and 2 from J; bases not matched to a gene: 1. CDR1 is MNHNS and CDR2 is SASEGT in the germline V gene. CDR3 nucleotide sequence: TGTGCCAGCAGTGACCAGGGGGCCTACGAGCAGTACTTC. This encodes CASSDQGAYEQYF.

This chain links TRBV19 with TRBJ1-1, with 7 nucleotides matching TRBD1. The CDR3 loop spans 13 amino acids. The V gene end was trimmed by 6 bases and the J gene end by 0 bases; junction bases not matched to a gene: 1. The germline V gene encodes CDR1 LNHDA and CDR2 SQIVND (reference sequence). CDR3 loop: CASRGQLNTEAFF. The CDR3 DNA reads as TGTGCCAGTAGGGGACAGCTGAACACTGAAGCTTTCTTT. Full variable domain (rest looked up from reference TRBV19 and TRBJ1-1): DGGITQSPKYLFRKEGQNVTLSCEQNLNHDAMYWYRQDPGQGLRLIYYSQIVNDFQKGDIAEGYSVSREKKESFPLTVTSAQKNPTAFYLCASRGQLNTEAFFGQGTRLTVV.

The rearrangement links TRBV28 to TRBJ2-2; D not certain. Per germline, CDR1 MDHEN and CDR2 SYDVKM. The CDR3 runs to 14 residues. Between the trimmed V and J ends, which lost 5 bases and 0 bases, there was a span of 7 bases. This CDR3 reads CASSAQPNTGELFF. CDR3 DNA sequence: TGTGCCAGCAGTGCACAGCCGAACACCGGGGAGCTGTTTTTT.

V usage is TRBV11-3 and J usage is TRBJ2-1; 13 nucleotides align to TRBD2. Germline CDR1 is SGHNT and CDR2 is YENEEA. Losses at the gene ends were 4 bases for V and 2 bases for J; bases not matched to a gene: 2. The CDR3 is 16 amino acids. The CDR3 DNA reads TGTGCCAGCAGCTCCGGACTAGCGGGGGCCTACAATGAGCAGTTCTTC. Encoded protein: CASSSGLAGAYNEQFF.

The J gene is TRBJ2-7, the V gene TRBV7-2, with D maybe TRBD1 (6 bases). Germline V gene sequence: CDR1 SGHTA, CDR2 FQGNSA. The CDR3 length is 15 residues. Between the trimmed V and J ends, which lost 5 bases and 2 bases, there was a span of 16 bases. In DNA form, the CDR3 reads TGTGCCAGCAGCCCACAAATCGGACAGCCCTACGAGCAGTACTTC. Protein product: CASSPQIGQPYEQYF.

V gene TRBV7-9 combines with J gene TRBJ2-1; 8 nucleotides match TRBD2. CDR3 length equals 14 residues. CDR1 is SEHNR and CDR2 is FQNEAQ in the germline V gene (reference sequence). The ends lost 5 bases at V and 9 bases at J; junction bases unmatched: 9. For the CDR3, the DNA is TGTGCCAGCAGCCCCACAGCGGGAGCGATTGAGCAGTTCTTC. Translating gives CASSPTAGAIEQFF.

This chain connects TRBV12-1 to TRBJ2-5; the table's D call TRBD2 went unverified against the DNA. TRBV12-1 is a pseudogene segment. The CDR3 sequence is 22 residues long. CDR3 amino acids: CASSFALPLAGGWYFFQETQYF. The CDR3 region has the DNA TGTGCCAGCAGCTTTGCCCTACCACTAGCGGGGGGGTGGTATTTCTTCCAAGAGACCCAGTACTTC.

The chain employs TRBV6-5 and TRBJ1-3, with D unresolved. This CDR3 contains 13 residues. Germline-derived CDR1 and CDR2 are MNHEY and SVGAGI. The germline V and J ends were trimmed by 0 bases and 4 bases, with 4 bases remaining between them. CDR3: CASSYSRGNTIYF. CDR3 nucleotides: TGTGCCAGCAGTTACTCGAGAGGAAACACCATATATTTT.

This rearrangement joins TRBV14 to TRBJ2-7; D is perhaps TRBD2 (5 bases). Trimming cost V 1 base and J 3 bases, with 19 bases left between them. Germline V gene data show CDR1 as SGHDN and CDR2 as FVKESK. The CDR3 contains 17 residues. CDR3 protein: CASSQGPTSMAHYEQYF. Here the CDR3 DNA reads TGTGCCAGCAGCCAAGGTCCTACTAGTATGGCTCACTACGAGCAGTACTTC.

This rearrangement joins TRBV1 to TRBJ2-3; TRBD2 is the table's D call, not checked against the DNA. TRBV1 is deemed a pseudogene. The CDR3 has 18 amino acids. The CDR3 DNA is TGCACCAGCAGCCAAGAGGGACTAGCGGGAGGGAGCACAGATACGCAGTATTTT. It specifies CTSSQEGLAGGSTDTQYF.

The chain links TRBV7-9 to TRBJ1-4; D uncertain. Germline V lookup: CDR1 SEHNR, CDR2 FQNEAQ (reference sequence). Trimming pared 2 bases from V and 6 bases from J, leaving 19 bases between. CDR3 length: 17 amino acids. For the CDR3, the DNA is TGTGCCAGCAGCTTACCCCTGATCGGCGGCGGTGATGAAAAACTGTTTTTT. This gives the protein CASSLPLIGGGDEKLFF. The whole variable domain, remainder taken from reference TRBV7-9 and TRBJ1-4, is DTGVSQNPRHKITKRGQNVTFRCDPISEHNRLYWYRQTLGQGPEFLTYFQNEAQLEKSRLLSDRFSAERPKGSFSTLEIQRTEQGDSAMYLCASSLPLIGGGDEKLFFGSGTQLSVL.

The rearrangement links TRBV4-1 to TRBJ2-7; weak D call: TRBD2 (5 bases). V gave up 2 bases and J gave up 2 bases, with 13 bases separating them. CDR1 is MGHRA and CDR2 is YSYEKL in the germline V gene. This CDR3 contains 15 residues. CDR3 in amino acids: CASSQRERAPYEQYF. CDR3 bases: TGCGCCAGCAGCCAAAGAGAGAGGGCACCCTACGAGCAGTACTTC.

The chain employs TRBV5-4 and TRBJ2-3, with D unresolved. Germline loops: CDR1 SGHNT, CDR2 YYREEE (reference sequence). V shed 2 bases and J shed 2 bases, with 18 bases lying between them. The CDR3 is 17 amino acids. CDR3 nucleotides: TGTGCCAGCAGCTTTTCCCCTGGCTCCCTTTCCACAGATACGCAGTATTTT. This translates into CASSFSPGSLSTDTQYF.

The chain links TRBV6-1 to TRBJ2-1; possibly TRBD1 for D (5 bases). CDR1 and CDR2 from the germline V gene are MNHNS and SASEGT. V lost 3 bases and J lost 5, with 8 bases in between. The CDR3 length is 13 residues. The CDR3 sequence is CASSDDSNNEQFF. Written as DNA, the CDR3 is TGTGCCAGCAGTGATGACAGTAACAATGAGCAGTTCTTC.

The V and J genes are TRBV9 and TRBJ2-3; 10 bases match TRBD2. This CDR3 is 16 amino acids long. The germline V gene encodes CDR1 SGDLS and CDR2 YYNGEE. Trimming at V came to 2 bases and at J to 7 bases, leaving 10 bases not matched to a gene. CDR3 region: CASSVRLAGLLNTQYF. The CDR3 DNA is TGTGCCAGCAGCGTCCGACTAGCGGGTCTCTTAAATACGCAGTATTTT. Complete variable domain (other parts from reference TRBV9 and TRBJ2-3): DSGVTQTPKHLITATGQRVTLRCSPRSGDLSVYWYQQSLDQGLQFLIQYYNGEERAKGNILERFSAQQFPDLHSELNLSSLELGDSALYFCASSVRLAGLLNTQYFGPGTRLTVL.

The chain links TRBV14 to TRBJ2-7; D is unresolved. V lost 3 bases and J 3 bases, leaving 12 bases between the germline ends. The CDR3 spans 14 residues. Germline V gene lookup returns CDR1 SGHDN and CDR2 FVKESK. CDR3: CASSHWQAYYEQYF. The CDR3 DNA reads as TGTGCCAGCAGCCATTGGCAGGCGTACTACGAGCAGTACTTC.

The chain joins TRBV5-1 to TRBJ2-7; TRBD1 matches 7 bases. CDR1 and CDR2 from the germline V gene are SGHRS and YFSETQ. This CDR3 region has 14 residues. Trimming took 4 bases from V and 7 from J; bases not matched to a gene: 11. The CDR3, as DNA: TGCGCCAGCAGCCTGGGGACAGACCTACGAGAGCAGTACTTC. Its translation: CASSLGTDLREQYF.

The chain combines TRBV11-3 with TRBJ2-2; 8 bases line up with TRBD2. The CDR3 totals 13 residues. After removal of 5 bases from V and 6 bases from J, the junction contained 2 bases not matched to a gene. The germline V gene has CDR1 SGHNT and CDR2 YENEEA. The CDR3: CASSPGGAGELFF. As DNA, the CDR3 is TGTGCCAGCAGCCCCGGGGGGGCCGGGGAGCTGTTTTTT.

The CDR3 DNA reads TGTGCCAGCAGCTCATACAGGGGGATGAACACTGAAGCTTTCTTT. This sequence encodes CASSSYRGMNTEAFF. The chain joins TRBV11-2 to TRBJ1-1, with 8 nucleotides matching TRBD1. CDR1 SGHAT and CDR2 FQNNGV come from the germline V gene. With 4 bases clipped from V and 0 bases from J, the junction kept 4 bases outside the gene matches. The CDR3 has 15 residues.